The T cell receptor beta chain described here comes from a study of blood T cell repertoires in COVID-19. Study context: Specimens from acute and convalescent COVID-19 originated in the United States, Italy and Spain. PBMCs, B-cell-depleted T cells, or T cells were the source of the cDNA or gDNA that made up the material.

In the original analysis: Nucleated cell number was recorded as an estimate derived from reference gene primer amplification. Measured with immunoSEQ multiplex PCR; TCRdb has only the in-frame clones, and not every one. V and J calls and clone size come straight from that table; D and trimming were deduced from the DNA. The table lists 120,000 or so clones, around 90% of them singletons. The CDR3 spans 15 residues. J was trimmed by 2 bases and V by 3 bases; bases with no gene match: 2. The germline gives CDR1 SGHDT, CDR2 YYEEEE. The clonotype was recovered from a human donor in a cohort sampled during active COVID-19. The chain has TRBV5-6 and TRBJ2-7; 13 bases map to TRBD2. Sequencing used peripheral blood. The CDR3 DNA follows: TGTGCCAGCAGCTCACTAGCGGGAGGGCCCTACGAGCAGTACTTC. It translates to CASSSLAGGPYEQYF.